Listed here is a single T cell receptor (beta chain). V shed 0 bases and J 12 bases; nucleotides not matched to a gene: 6. The V gene's germline CDR1 is ENHRY and CDR2 SYGVKD. The CDR3 runs 14 residues. The data belong to a study of cytomegalovirus exposure and HLA in healthy donors. The PCR ran on 60 Vbeta and 13 Jbeta primers. The table came from immunoSEQ multiplex PCR; TCRdb's copy has only in-frame clones and leaves some out. In the table there are about 130,000 clones, 80% of which are singletons. The sample consisted of PBMCs. This clonotype originated in a male donor in good health and CMV-seronegative. V is TRBV10-3 and J is TRBJ2-1; TRBD2 matches at 9 bases. CDR3 coding DNA: TGTGCCATCAGTGAGTCGGAGCGGGGGGCCGGGCAGTTCTTC. It codes for CAISESERGAGQFF.